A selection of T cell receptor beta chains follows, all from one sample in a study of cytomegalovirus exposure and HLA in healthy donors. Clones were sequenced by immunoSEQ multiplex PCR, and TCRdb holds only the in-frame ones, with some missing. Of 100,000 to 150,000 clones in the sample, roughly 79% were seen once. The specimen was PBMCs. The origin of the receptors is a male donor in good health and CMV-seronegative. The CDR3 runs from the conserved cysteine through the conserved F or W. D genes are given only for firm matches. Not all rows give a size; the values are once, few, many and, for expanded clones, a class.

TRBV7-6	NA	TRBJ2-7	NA	CASSLFAGNPYEQYF	TGTGCCAGCAGCTTATTTGCAGGGAACCCCTACGAGCAGTACTTC
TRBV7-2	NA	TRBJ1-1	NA	CASSLGWGVTEAFF	TGTGCCAGCAGCTTAGGGTGGGGGGTCACTGAAGCTTTCTTT
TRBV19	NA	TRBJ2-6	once	CASSDRGVGANVLTF	TGTGCCAGTAGTGACCGGGGTGTTGGGGCCAACGTCCTGACTTTC
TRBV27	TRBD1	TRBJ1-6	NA	CASSSPVQGAISPLHF	TGTGCCAGCAGTTCCCCTGTGCAGGGGGCGATTTCACCCCTCCACTTT
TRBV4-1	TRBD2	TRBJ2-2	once	CASSHTASGGGTTGELFF	TGCGCCAGCAGCCACACGGCTAGCGGGGGGGGAACCACCGGGGAGCTGTTTTTT
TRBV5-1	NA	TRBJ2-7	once	CASSLVSGNHEQYF	TGCGCCAGCAGCTTGGTTTCAGGAAACCACGAGCAGTACTTC
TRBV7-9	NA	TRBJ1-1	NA	CASSLDRLSSYTEAFF	TGTGCCAGCAGCTTAGATCGTCTGAGTAGTTATACTGAAGCTTTCTTT
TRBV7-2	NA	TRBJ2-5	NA	CASSLEGQGGRETQYF	TGTGCCAGCAGCTTAGAGGGTCAGGGTGGGCGAGAGACCCAGTACTTC
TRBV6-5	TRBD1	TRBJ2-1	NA	CASSSNRDRGNEQFF	TGTGCCAGCAGTTCCAACCGGGACAGGGGCAATGAGCAGTTCTTC
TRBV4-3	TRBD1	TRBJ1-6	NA	CASSQVGGQGYSPLHF	TGCGCCAGCAGCCAAGTCGGGGGACAGGGGTATTCACCCCTCCACTTT
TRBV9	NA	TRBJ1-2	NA	CASSVDSNYGYTF	TGTGCCAGCAGCGTAGACAGTAACTATGGCTACACCTTC
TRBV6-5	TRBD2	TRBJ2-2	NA	CASSRRGWNTGELFF	TGTGCCAGCAGCCGGCGGGGGTGGAACACCGGGGAGCTGTTTTTT
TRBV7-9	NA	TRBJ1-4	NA	CASSLQVAEKLFF	TGTGCCAGCAGCCTACAGGTGGCTGAAAAACTGTTTTTT
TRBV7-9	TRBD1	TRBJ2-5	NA	CASSLNRDRDETQYF	TGTGCCAGCAGCTTAAACCGAGACAGGGATGAGACCCAGTACTTC
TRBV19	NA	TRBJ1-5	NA	CASSPIRRGNQPQHF	TGTGCCAGTAGTCCTATTAGGAGGGGCAATCAGCCCCAGCATTTT
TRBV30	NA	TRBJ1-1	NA	CAWSVRGRGTEAFF	TGTGCCTGGAGTGTACGGGGGAGAGGCACTGAAGCTTTCTTT
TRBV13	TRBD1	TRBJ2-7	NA	CASSNRGTGGYEQYF	TGTGCCAGCAGCAACCGCGGGACAGGGGGTTACGAGCAGTACTTC
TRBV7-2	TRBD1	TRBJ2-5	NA	CASSPTGPQETQYF	TGTGCCAGCAGCCCGACAGGGCCCCAAGAGACCCAGTACTTC
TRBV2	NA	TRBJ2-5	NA	CATGRFPQETQYF	TGTGCCACAGGGAGGTTCCCCCAAGAGACCCAGTACTTC
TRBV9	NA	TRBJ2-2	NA	CASTGQSTGELFF	TGTGCCAGCACCGGACAGTCCACCGGGGAGCTGTTTTTT
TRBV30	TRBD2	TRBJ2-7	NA	CAWSASGGGPTYEQYF	TGTGCCTGGAGCGCCTCCGGGGGGGGGCCGACCTACGAGCAGTACTTC